Included here is one TCR beta chain sequence, with context. The record originates from a study of T cell changes during pregnancy in multiple sclerosis. V lost 5 bases and J lost 3, with 19 bases in between. CDR1 and CDR2 from the germline V gene are GTSNPN and SVGIG (reference sequence). The CDR3 has 15 amino acids. Method: immunoSEQ multiplex PCR; TCRdb's copy keeps in-frame clones and lacks some. The table records 85,000 to 130,000 clones, less than 95% of them present only once. This clonotype was obtained from a female donor with multiple sclerosis, enrolled in a pregnancy study. The starting material was peripheral blood, obtained after pregnancy. This rearrangement joins TRBV30 to TRBJ1-2; a possible D gene is TRBD1 (6 bases). The CDR3 DNA is TGTGCCTGGGTTTCTACAGGGAGATTGTACTATGGCTACACCTTC. This codes for CAWVSTGRLYYGYTF.